This T cell receptor (beta chain) comes out of a study of cytotoxic CD8 clonotypes in ibrutinib-treated CLL. Study in general: Response samples were taken after a median of approximately 11 months on treatment, range 6 to 36. Whole-study findings and limits: Clonality was higher at ibrutinib response and returned toward baseline at progression. Age-matched healthy donor levels were exceeded by baseline clonality, which tracked circulating CD8+ T-cell counts.

Notes on this clone: Its antigen remains unidentified.

The germline V gene has CDR1 LNHDA and CDR2 SQIVND (reference sequence). This CDR3 is built from 16 residues. V was clipped by 2 bases and J by 5 bases; unmatched bases: 8. TCRdb's copy holds only in-frame clones and misses some; the assay was immunoSEQ multiplex PCR. The data show approximately 350,000 clones, 67% seen once. This TCR derives from a human donor with chronic lymphocytic leukemia. The sequenced sample was PBMCs, obtained after 36 months of ibrutinib treatment. The chain carries TRBV19 and TRBJ2-5; TRBD2 matches at 10 bases. DNA of the CDR3: TGTGCCAGTAGTATATATGTAGCGGGAGGAGAGGAGACCCAGTACTTC. Protein product: CASSIYVAGGEETQYF.